A few counts support the clone carrying this TCR beta chain. This entry comes from a study of T cells in Graves' hyperthyroidism and ophthalmopathy. Hyperthyroidism in the patients, aged 18 to 65, was newly diagnosed and under 2 months in duration. Preceding any ophthalmopathy symptoms, the blood sample dates from first hyperthyroidism diagnosis. Cells are PBMCs isolated from around 9.4 ml of fresh blood. V was cut by 7 bases and J by 8 bases, with 19 bases left in between. There are 14 residues in the CDR3. Germline V gives CDR1 SGHDT, CDR2 YYEEEE. Amplification yielded TCR beta CDR3 regions, with RNA transcripts as the source. RT-PCR in the first round (using the HTBI primer set) targeted the TCR CDR3. Each CDR3 protein is one row after TCRdb ran MiXCR on the multiplex PCR reads. Of about 380,000 distinct CDR3 sequences listed, about 13% are singletons.

The V call is TRBV5-6, the J call TRBJ2-1; possible D gene TRBD2, 7 bases. Sequencing was performed on blood. The receptor was derived from a man between 25 and 39 years old with Graves' hyperthyroidism that later progressed to Graves' ophthalmopathy. DNA of the CDR3: TGTGCCAGCTACCTAGGCGGGGGCGTCTATGAGCAGTTCTTC. It specifies CASYLGGGVYEQFF.